This T cell receptor beta chain is from a study of metastatic and nonmetastatic thyroid tumors. Study outcomes and limitations: For both blood and tumor, malignant thyroid tumors reportedly showed significantly higher TCR beta diversity than benign nodules did.

TCRdb redid the clone calls on the PCR reads using MiXCR. Of some 10,000 clones detected, around 25% appear once; the ten largest clones hold around 21%. Thyroid surgery was preceded by no treatment in any patient. A note on this clone: Its antigen is not identified.

The germline CDR1 and CDR2 sequences are DFQATT and SNEGSKA (reference sequence). Trimming pared 5 bases from V and 0 bases from J, leaving 16 bases between. This CDR3 has 15 residues. The rearrangement joins TRBV20-1 to TRBJ1-1; a weak D match, TRBD1 (6 bases). This clonotype was sampled from a male donor with papillary thyroid cancer or a benign thyroid nodule (not recorded which). Some clones in this sample may be carry-over from other donors' samples. Source material: adjacent normal tissue. For the CDR3, the DNA is TGCAGTGCTGGGATCCGGACAGCCCTGAACACTGAAGCTTTCTTT. This gives the protein CSAGIRTALNTEAFF.